Shown below are 7 T cell receptor beta chains from a single sample sequenced in a study of shared clonotypes between healthy human individuals (dated by TCRdb to the early 2020s). Libraries were made using the immunoSEQ multiplex PCR assay. In TCRdb, the immuneACCESS table is reduced to in-frame sequences with V and J assigned. These tables do not hold every clone; where another copy was compared, an unresolved V gene accounts for under half, and the others remain unexplained. The sample contains roughly 2.6 million clones, around nine tenths of them found a single time. About 0.13% of the sample is taken by the ten largest. The specimen sequenced was naive CD4+ T cells sorted from blood. Taken with the paper, the label for cell subset or site translates to: CD45RA+ positively selected. The receptors here all came from a man aged 18 to 29 in good health.

V gene TRBV4-1 combines with J gene TRBJ2-5, with 7 bases identical to TRBD2. Per the germline V gene, CDR1 is MGHRA and CDR2 is YSYEKL. There are 15 residues in the CDR3. V was clipped by 3 bases and J by 2 bases; unmatched bases: 6. The DNA of the CDR3 is TGCGCCAGCAGCCAGAGTCTAGCGGCGCAAGAGACCCAGTACTTC. This encodes CASSQSLAAQETQYF.

J is TRBJ2-3 and V is TRBV18; 7 bases match TRBD1. The germline V gene has CDR1 KGHSH and CDR2 LQKENI. J gave up 9 bases and V 2 bases, and 5 bases lay outside the gene matches. The CDR3 extends over 13 amino acids. CDR3 coding DNA: TGTGCCAGCTCACCATCCGACAGGGAAACGCAGTATTTT. Its protein is CASSPSDRETQYF.

CDR3 protein: CASSRSGVGVNHEQYF. As DNA, the CDR3 is TGCGCCAGCAGCCGCTCGGGGGTGGGAGTTAACCACGAGCAGTACTTC. The chain links TRBV5-1 to TRBJ2-7, with a tentative D call TRBD2 (6 bases). CDR1 and CDR2 (germline): SGHRS, YFSETQ. The germline V and J ends were trimmed by 4 bases and 5 bases, with 22 bases remaining between them. This CDR3 has 16 residues.

The chain combines TRBV6-1 with TRBJ2-5, with D hard to call. Germline V CDR1 and CDR2: MNHNS, SASEGT. Trimming cost V 6 bases and J 3 bases, with 17 bases left between them. The CDR3 loop spans 15 amino acids. The CDR3 region has the DNA TGTGCCAGCAGGGCCCCGAAGGGTACCAAAGAGACCCAGTACTTC. This codes for CASRAPKGTKETQYF.

Turning to this clone: Other DNA variants within this sample encode the same CDR3. This sequence joins TRBV5-1 and TRBJ2-1; 7 bases are shared with TRBD1. V gave up 2 bases and J gave up 2 bases; unmatched junction bases: 1. Germline CDR1 SGHRS, CDR2 YFSETQ. This CDR3 comprises 14 residues. CDR3 in amino acids: CASSLDRAYNEQFF. CDR3 coding DNA: TGCGCCAGCAGCTTAGACAGGGCCTACAATGAGCAGTTCTTC. The full variable domain, completed using reference TRBV5-1 and TRBJ2-1, is KAGVTQTPRYLIKTRGQQVTLSCSPISGHRSVSWYQQTPGQGLQFLFEYFSETQRNKGNFPGRFSGRQFSNSRSEMNVSTLELGDSALYLCASSLDRAYNEQFFGPGTRLTVL.

The V call is TRBV30, the J call TRBJ2-1; D is perhaps TRBD2 (5 bases). Germline V gene lookup returns CDR1 GTSNPN and CDR2 SVGIG (reference sequence). This CDR3 is built from 13 residues. Trimming removed 0 bases from V and 7 bases from J, with 10 bases in between. In DNA, the CDR3 is TGTGCCTGGAGTGTACGGGAAGGGAATGAGCAGTTCTTC. It specifies CAWSVREGNEQFF.

This clone was counted once. J is TRBJ2-6 and V is TRBV12-5; TRBD1 agrees at 10 bases. CDR1 and CDR2 (germline): LGHNT, FRNRAP. CDR3 length: 17 amino acids. Losses at the gene ends were 6 bases for V and 0 bases for J; bases not matched to a gene: 5. The CDR3 loop reads CASGLTGGSSGANVLTF. The CDR3 DNA sequence: TGTGCTAGTGGCCTGACAGGGGGCAGCTCTGGGGCCAACGTCCTGACTTTC.